This T cell receptor beta chain was profiled in a study of blood T cell repertoires in COVID-19. Study-level background: From the United States, Italy and Spain came samples of acute and convalescent COVID-19. From T cells, B-cell-depleted T cells, or PBMCs came the material, which was cDNA or gDNA.

In the original processing: The assay estimated nucleated cells by amplifying reference gene primers. Only in-frame clones appear in the TCRdb table, and some are missing; sequencing was by immunoSEQ multiplex PCR. The V and J calls and the clone size are those of that table, but D and trimming were determined from the DNA. The data show just over 200,000 clones, under 90% seen once. This clone was detected once. The CDR3 spans 16 residues. Germline CDR1 MGHDK, CDR2 SYGVNS. V lost 4 bases and J 0 bases, leaving 13 bases between the germline ends. The chain links TRBV25-1 to TRBJ2-1; weak D call: TRBD2 (5 bases). This TCR derives from an elderly man with acute or convalescent COVID-19. Sequenced sample: peripheral blood. The CDR3 DNA is TGTGCCAGCAGTGCGGCGGGCGCGGGCTCCTACAATGAGCAGTTCTTC. It encodes CASSAAGAGSYNEQFF. Based on the CDR3 plus reference TRBV25-1 and TRBJ2-1, the full variable domain is EADIYQTPRYLVIGTGKKITLECSQTMGHDKMYWYQQDPGMELHLIHYSYGVNSTEKGDLSSESTVSRIRTEHFPLTLESARPSHTSQYLCASSAAGAGSYNEQFFGPGTRLTVL.